This T cell receptor beta chain was sequenced during a study of blood T cell repertoires in COVID-19. Study background: Samples came from the United States, Italy and Spain, spanning acute and convalescent COVID-19. From T cells, B-cell-depleted T cells, or PBMCs came the material, which was cDNA or gDNA.

This clone was recorded a few times. CDR1 is MNHNY, CDR2 SVGAGI, per germline (reference sequence). The CDR3 is 18 residues long. J was trimmed by 3 bases and V by 5 bases; bases with no gene match: 15. As originally analysed: Estimated nucleated cell counts came from reference gene primer amplification. Method: immunoSEQ multiplex PCR; TCRdb's copy keeps in-frame clones and lacks some. D and trimming were read from the DNA, whereas the V and J calls and clone size are those reported in that table. The profile covers under 85,000 clones, with about 86% appearing a single time and about a sixth taken by the ten largest.

The TCR comes from an elderly man in a cohort sampled during active COVID-19. This sequence joins TRBV6-6 and TRBJ1-2, with 10 positions matching TRBD1. The sequencing input was peripheral blood. The CDR3 reads CASSPRQGADPGHYGYTF. In nucleotides, the CDR3 is TGTGCCAGCAGTCCCCGACAGGGGGCGGACCCTGGGCACTATGGCTACACCTTC.